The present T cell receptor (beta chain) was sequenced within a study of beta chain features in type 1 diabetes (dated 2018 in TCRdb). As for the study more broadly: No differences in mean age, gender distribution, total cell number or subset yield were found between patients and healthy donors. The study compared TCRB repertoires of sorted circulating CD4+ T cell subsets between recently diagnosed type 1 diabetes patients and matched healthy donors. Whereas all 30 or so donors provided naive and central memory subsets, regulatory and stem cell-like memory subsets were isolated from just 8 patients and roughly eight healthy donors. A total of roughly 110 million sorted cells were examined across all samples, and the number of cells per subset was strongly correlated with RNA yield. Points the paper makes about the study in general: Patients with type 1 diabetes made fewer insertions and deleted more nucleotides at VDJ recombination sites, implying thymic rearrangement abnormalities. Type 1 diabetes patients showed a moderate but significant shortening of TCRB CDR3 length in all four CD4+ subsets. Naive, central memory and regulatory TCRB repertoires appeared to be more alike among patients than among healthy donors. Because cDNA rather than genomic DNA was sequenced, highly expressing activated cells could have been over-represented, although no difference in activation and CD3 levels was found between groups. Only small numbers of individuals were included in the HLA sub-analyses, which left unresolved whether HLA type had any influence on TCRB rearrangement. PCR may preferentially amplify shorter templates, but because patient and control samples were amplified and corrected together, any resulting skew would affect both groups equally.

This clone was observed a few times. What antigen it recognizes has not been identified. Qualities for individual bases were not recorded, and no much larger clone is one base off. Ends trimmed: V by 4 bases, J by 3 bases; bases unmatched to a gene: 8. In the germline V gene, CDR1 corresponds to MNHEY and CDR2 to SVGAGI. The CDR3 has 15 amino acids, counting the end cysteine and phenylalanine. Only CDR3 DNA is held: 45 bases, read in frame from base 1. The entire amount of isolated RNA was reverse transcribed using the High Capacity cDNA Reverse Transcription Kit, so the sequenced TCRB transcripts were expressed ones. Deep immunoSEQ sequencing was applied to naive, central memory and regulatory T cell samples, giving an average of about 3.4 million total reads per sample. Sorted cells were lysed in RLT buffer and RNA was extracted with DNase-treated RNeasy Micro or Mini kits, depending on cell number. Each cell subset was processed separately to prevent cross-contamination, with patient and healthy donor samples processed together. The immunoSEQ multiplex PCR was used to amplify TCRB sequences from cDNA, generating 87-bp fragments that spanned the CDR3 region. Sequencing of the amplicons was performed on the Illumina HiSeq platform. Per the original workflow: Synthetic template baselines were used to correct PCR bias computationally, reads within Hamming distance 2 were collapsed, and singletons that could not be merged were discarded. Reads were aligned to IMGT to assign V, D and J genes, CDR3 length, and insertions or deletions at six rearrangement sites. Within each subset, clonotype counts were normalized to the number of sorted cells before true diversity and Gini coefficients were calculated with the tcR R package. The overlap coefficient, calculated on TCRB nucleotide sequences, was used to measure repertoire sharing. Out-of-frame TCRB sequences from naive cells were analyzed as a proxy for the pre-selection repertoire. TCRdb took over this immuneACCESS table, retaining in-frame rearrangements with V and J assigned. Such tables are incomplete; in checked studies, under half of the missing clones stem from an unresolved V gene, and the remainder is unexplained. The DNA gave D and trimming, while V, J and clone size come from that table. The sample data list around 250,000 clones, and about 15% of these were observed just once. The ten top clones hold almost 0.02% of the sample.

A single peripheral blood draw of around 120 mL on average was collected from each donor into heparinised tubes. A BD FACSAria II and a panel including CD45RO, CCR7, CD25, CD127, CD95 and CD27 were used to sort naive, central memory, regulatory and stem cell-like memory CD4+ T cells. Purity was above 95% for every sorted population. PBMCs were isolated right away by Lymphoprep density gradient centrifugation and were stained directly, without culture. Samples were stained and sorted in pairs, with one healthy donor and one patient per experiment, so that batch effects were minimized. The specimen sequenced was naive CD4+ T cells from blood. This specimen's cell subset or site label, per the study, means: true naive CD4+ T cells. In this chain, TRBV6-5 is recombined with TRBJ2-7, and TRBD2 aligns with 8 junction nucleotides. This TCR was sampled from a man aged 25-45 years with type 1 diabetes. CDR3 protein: CASSSFSGTIYEQYF. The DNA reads TGTGCCAGCAGTTCCTTTAGCGGGACCATCTACGAGCAGTACTTC.